Described below is a single T cell receptor (beta chain) sequence and its context. Its binding antigen is unknown. No base quality information exists; no much larger clone differs at one position. The same CDR3 can be traced to other DNA sequences in this sample. This record belongs to a study of beta chain features in type 1 diabetes listed by TCRdb under 2018. A note on the overall study: Mean age, gender distribution, total cell number and subset yield were not different between patients and healthy donors. A total of over 95,000,000 sorted cells were examined across all samples, and RNA yield correlated strongly with the number of cells per subset. The study compared TCRB repertoires of sorted circulating CD4+ T cell subsets between recently diagnosed type 1 diabetes patients and matched healthy donors. Regulatory and stem cell-like memory subsets were obtained from only 8 patients and roughly eight healthy donors, while naive and central memory subsets were obtained from all 30 or so donors. Paper-wide results and their limitations: Sequencing cDNA rather than genomic DNA could over-represent highly expressing activated cells, although activation and CD3 levels did not differ between groups. Only small numbers of individuals were included in the HLA sub-analyses, which left unresolved whether HLA type had any influence on TCRB rearrangement. A moderate but significant shortening of TCRB CDR3 length was observed in type 1 diabetes patients in all four CD4+ subsets. PCR may preferentially amplify shorter templates, but because patient and control samples were amplified and corrected together, any resulting skew would affect both groups equally. Naive, central memory and regulatory TCRB repertoires appeared to be more alike among patients than among healthy donors. At VDJ recombination sites, type 1 diabetes patients had fewer insertions and more deleted nucleotides, which implies abnormalities in thymic rearrangement.

The High Capacity cDNA Reverse Transcription Kit was used to reverse transcribe all of the isolated RNA, meaning that expressed TCRB transcripts were what got sequenced. Naive, central memory and regulatory T cell samples underwent deep immunoSEQ sequencing, averaging about 3.57 million total reads per sample. After sorted cells were lysed in RLT buffer, RNA was extracted with DNase-treated RNeasy Micro or Mini kits, with the choice depending on cell number. Each cell subset was processed separately to prevent cross-contamination, with patient and healthy donor samples processed together. TCRB sequences were amplified from cDNA with the immunoSEQ multiplex PCR, producing 87-bp fragments spanning the CDR3 region. The amplicons were sequenced using the Illumina HiSeq platform. As for the authors' bioinformatics: PCR bias was computationally corrected using synthetic template baselines, reads within Hamming distance 2 were collapsed, and singletons that could not be merged were discarded. Reads were aligned against IMGT to assign V, D and J genes, CDR3 length and insertions or deletions at six rearrangement sites. Within each subset, clonotype counts were normalized to the number of sorted cells before true diversity and Gini coefficients were calculated with the tcR R package. Repertoire sharing was quantified using the overlap coefficient calculated on TCRB nucleotide sequences. As a proxy for the pre-selection repertoire, out-of-frame TCRB sequences from naive cells were analyzed. This is the immuneACCESS table as TCRdb keeps it, with only in-frame sequences that have V and J called. A part of the clones is gone; compared with another copy, unresolved V genes explain less than half, and the rest is unexplained. For V, J and clone size, that table is used; D and trimming come from the DNA. Present in this sample are 630,000 or so clones, 11% to 15% of which were seen just once. The top ten constitute 0.035% to 0.045% of the sample.

Relative to germline, V is 3 bases shorter and J is 2 bases shorter, with 9 bases between their ends. The CDR3 covers 14 residues, taking in both the cysteine and the phenylalanine. Only CDR3 DNA remains: 42 bases, in frame from the first base. Via the germline V gene (reference sequence), CDR1 is SEHNR and CDR2 FQNEAQ. A single peripheral blood draw of around 0.11 L on average was collected from each donor into heparinised tubes. A BD FACSAria II was used to sort naive, central memory, regulatory and stem cell-like memory CD4+ T cells with a panel that included CD45RO, CCR7, CD25, CD127, CD95 and CD27. Every sorted population had a purity above 98%. PBMCs were separated immediately by Lymphoprep density gradient centrifugation and were stained directly, without being cultured. So that batch effects would be minimized, each experiment stained and sorted samples in pairs, pairing one healthy donor with one patient.

Sequencing input: naive CD4+ T cells from blood. Per the publication, the cell subset or site label means: true naive CD4+ T cells. The sequence links TRBV7-9 to TRBJ2-3; the D gene cannot be resolved reliably. This receptor was obtained from a man aged 18 to 30 with type 1 diabetes. The base sequence is TGTGCCAGCAGCTTGGGCGGAGCCACAGATACGCAGTATTTT. This is translated as CASSLGGATDTQYF.